The rows below give T cell receptor beta chains drawn from one sample of a study of T cells in Graves' hyperthyroidism and ophthalmopathy. A single record per CDR3 protein comes from TCRdb applying MiXCR to the multiplex PCR reads. Of 600,000 to 900,000 distinct CDR3 sequences in the sample, roughly 15% are singletons; the top ten hold roughly 8%. Sequenced sample: blood. The receptor source for this set is a man in his late teens or twenties with Graves' hyperthyroidism. Each CDR3 is given without its conserved first and last residue. Each record gives: J gene, V gene, clone size, CDR3 protein. Clone size is not always given. Where it is, it says once, few, many or a class for expanded clones.

TRBJ1-4,TRBV7-9,few,ASSPVGEKLF
TRBJ2-1,TRBV20-1,few,SARDLTSGRGLEQF
TRBJ2-5,TRBV18,many,ASSPYSRTSQETQY
TRBJ2-1,TRBV20-1,few,SAFTGGNNEQF
TRBJ1-1,TRBV29-1,many,SIPDEMNTEAF
TRBJ1-2,TRBV4-3,few,ASSQVSTATNYGYT
TRBJ2-3,TRBV27,many,ASSLKAGTDTQY
TRBJ2-3,TRBV5-1,NA,ASSLDGNTQY
TRBJ2-3,TRBV6-1,many,ASSIKDTQY
TRBJ1-5,TRBV20-1,NA,SARSGVGQPQH
TRBJ2-3,TRBV9,NA,ASSVLAGVNTQY
TRBJ1-5,TRBV10-3,NA,AISESGRERNQPQH
TRBJ2-3,TRBV28,many,ASSTGLAPLLLYTQY
TRBJ2-3,TRBV20-1,NA,SALPLTSSTDTQY
TRBJ1-2,TRBV20-1,few,SATRWSDGYT